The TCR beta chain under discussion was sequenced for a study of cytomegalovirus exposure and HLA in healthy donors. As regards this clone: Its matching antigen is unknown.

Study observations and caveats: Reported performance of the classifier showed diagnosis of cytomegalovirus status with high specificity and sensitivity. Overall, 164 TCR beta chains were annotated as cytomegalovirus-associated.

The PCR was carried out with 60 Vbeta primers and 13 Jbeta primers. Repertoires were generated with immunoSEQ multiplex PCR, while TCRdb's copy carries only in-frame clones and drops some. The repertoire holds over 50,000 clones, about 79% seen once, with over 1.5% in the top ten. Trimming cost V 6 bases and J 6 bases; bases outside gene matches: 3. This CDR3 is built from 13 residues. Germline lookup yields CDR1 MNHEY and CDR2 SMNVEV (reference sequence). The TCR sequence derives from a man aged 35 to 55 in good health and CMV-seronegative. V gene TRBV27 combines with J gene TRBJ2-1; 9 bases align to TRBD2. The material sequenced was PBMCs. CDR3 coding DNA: TGTGCCAGCAGGACTAGCGGTGTCAATGAGCAGTTCTTC. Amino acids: CASRTSGVNEQFF.